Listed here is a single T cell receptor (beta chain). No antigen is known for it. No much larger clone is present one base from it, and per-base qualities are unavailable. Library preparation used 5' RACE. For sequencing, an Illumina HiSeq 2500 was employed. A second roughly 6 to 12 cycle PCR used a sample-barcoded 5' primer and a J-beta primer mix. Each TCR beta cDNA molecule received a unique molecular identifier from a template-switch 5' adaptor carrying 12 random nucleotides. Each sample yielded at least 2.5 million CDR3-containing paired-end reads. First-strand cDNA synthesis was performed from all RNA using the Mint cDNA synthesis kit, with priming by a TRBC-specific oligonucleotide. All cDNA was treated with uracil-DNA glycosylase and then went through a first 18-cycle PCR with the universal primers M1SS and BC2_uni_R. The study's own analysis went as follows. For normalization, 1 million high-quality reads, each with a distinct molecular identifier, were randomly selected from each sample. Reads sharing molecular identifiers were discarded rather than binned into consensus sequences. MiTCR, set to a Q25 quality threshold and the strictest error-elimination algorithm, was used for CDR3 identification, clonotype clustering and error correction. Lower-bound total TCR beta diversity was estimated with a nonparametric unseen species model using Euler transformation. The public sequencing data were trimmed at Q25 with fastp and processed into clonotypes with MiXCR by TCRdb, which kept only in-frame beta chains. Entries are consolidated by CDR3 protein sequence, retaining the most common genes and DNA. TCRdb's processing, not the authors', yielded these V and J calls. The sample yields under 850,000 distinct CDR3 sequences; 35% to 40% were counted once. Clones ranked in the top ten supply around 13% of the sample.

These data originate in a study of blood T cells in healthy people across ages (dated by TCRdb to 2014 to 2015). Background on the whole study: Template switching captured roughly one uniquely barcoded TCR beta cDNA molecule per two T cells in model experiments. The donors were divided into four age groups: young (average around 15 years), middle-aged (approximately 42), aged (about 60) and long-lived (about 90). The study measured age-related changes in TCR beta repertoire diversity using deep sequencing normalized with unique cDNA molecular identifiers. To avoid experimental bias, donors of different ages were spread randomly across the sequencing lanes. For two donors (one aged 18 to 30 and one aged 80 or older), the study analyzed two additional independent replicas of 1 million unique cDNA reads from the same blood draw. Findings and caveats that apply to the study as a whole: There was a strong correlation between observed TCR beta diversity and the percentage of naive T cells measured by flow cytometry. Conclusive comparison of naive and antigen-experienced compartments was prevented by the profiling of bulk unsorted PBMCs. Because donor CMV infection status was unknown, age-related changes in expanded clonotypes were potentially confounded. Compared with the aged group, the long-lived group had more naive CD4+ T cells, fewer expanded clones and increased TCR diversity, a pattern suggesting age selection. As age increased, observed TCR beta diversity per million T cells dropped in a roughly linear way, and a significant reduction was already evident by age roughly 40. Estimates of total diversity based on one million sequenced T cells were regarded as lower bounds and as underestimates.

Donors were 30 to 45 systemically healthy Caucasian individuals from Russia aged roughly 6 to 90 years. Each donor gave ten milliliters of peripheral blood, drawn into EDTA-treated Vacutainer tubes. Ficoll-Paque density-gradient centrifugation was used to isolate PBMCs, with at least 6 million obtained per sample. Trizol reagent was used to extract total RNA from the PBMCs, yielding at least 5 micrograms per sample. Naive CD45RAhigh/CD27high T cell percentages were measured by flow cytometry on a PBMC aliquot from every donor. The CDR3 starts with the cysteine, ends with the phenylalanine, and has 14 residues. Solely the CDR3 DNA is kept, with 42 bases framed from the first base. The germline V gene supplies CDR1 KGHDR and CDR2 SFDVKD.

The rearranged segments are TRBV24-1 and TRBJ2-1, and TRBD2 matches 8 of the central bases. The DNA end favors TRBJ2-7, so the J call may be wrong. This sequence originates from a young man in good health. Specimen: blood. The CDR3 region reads CATSGRGATNEQYF. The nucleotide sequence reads TGTGCCACCAGTGGGCGGGGGGCGACGAATGAGCAGTACTTC.